This T cell receptor (beta chain) was sequenced for a study of blood T cell repertoires in COVID-19. Two negative PCRs, clearance, or symptom resolution characterized the recovered Cohort 3 donors. Generated by immunoSEQ multiplex PCR, the TCRdb table keeps only in-frame clones and is missing some. The top ten clones hold 3.5% to 5.5% of a sample with approximately 300,000 clones, 80% to 90% of them seen once. The sample taken for sequencing was PBMCs or T cells enriched from blood (not recorded which). The sequence came from a woman in her thirties who had recovered from COVID-19.

The CDR3 DNA reads as TGCGCCAGCAGCTTGGAGGGGTCCTCTGGAAACACCATATATTTT. As protein: CASSLEGSSGNTIYF. The chain is built from TRBV5-1 and TRBJ1-3; possibly TRBD1 for D (5 bases). Germline V lookup: CDR1 SGHRS, CDR2 YFSETQ. V lost 0 bases and J 0 bases, leaving 7 bases between the germline ends. The CDR3 extends over 15 amino acids.